These 8 T cell receptor beta chains were all obtained from the same sample, sequenced in a study of blood T cell repertoires in COVID-19. The data were produced by immunoSEQ multiplex PCR, yet TCRdb's version contains in-frame clones alone and is incomplete. The data hold about 220,000 clones, with about 86% observed a single time. The sequenced sample was PBMCs or T cells enriched from blood (not recorded which). These receptors were collected from a woman between 45 and 65 years old with acute COVID-19.

The chain has TRBV18 and TRBJ2-5; 16 bases map to TRBD2. V lost 1 base, J lost 5 bases, and 7 bases stayed unmatched. Germline V CDR1 and CDR2: KGHSH, LQKENI. The CDR3 contains 18 residues. The CDR3 loop is CASSPQAMGLAGGETQYF. CDR3 DNA sequence: TGTGCCAGCTCACCACAGGCGATGGGACTAGCGGGAGGGGAGACCCAGTACTTC.

J is TRBJ2-7 and V is TRBV4-1, with 8 bases identical to TRBD2. The CDR3 totals 13 residues. Germline V gives CDR1 MGHRA, CDR2 YSYEKL. J was trimmed by 7 bases and V by 1 base; bases with no gene match: 3. The CDR3 loop is CASSQGEREEQYF. Here the CDR3 DNA reads TGCGCCAGCAGCCAAGGGGAGCGGGAGGAGCAGTACTTC.

The genes are TRBV4-2 and TRBJ1-2, with D unresolved. V lost 1 base and J lost 5, with 8 bases in between. This CDR3 contains 13 residues. CDR1 and CDR2 (germline): LGHNA, YNFKEQ. This chain's CDR3 is CASSQGQFYGYTF. Here the CDR3 DNA reads TGTGCCAGCAGCCAAGGGCAATTTTATGGCTACACCTTC.

The CDR3 region is CASSWGQGHQPQHF. Written as DNA, the CDR3 is TGTGCCAGCAGTTGGGGACAGGGGCATCAGCCCCAGCATTTT. The chain recombines TRBV28 with TRBJ1-5, with 10 bases matching TRBD1. The CDR3 consists of 14 residues. Germline CDR1 reads MDHEN; CDR2 reads SYDVKM. V dropped 4 bases and J dropped 5; count of bases not matched to a gene: 2.

CDR3 loop: CASSPGLAGVGETQYF. CDR3 bases: TGTGCCAGCAGCCCAGGACTAGCGGGAGTAGGGGAGACCCAGTACTTC. The rearrangement uses TRBV9 and TRBJ2-5; 13 bases match TRBD2. This CDR3 has 16 residues. Germline CDR1 SGDLS, CDR2 YYNGEE. Trimming removed 4 bases from V and 5 bases from J; junction bases left unmatched: 8.

The gene calls are TRBV3-1 (or the pseudogene TRBV3-2) and TRBJ1-6; TRBD1 is a possible D gene (5 bases). The V end was cut by 6 bases, the J end by 7 bases, with 16 bases between. Germline loops: CDR1 LGHDT, CDR2 YNNKEL (reference sequence). The CDR3 length is 15 residues. CDR3 amino acids: CASSTGGFLNSPLHF. In DNA, the CDR3 is TGTGCCAGCAGTACAGGTGGTTTTTTAAATTCACCCCTCCACTTT.

The chain is built from TRBV11-3 and TRBJ1-2; 7 positions agree with TRBD1. V trimming: 6 bases; J trimming: 2 bases; junction bases outside the gene matches: 9. The CDR3 sequence is 15 residues long. Germline CDR1 and CDR2: SGHNT and YENEEA. In nucleotides, the CDR3 is TGTGCCAGCAGGGACCCAGGGGGGCCCAACTATGGCTACACCTTC. Protein: CASRDPGGPNYGYTF. The entire variable domain, with the rest obtained from reference TRBV11-3 and TRBJ1-2, is as follows: EAGVVQSPRYKIIEKKQPVAFWCNPISGHNTLYWYLQNLGQGPELLIRYENEEAVDDSQLPKDRFSAERLKGVDSTLKIQPAELGDSAVYLCASRDPGGPNYGYTFGSGTRLTVV.

The V call is TRBV28, the J call TRBJ2-5; a possible D gene is TRBD2 (5 bases). CDR1 and CDR2 (germline): MDHEN, SYDVKM. The CDR3 spans 15 residues. The V and J ends lost 5 bases and 2 bases respectively, with 15 bases between them. The CDR3 here is CASSIALGPQETQYF. The CDR3 region has the DNA TGTGCCAGCAGTATAGCGTTGGGCCCGCAAGAGACCCAGTACTTC.